This entry describes one T cell receptor beta chain. Its antigen is not known. Indicated time point: week 5, during vaccination. Doses consisted of 300 ug of mutant IDH1 20-mer peptide each, paired with topical imiquimod. Donors had new WHO grade 3 or 4 IDH1-mutant, ATRX-lost astrocytomas. The protocol was immunoSEQ multiplex PCR, while the TCRdb copy is restricted to in-frame clones and leaves out a portion. Of 25,000 to 30,000 clones in the sample, approximately 88% are singletons; the top ten hold around 20%. The data originate from a study of a mutant IDH1 vaccine in newly diagnosed glioma. Study-level background: Patients in the study were vaccinated eight times, receiving shots in weeks 1, 3, 5, 7, 11, 15, 19 and 23. Radiotherapy, temozolomide, or both had been given previously, and both were given to most. Vaccines began 4-6 weeks after radiotherapy alone, or with temozolomide cycles.

The CDR3 is 14 amino acids. Germline loops: CDR1 SGHVS, CDR2 FQNEAQ. V lost 1 base to trimming and J lost 0 bases, with 6 bases between them. The sequencing used PBMCs, collected from a glioma patient whose treatment included an IDH1 peptide vaccine. This receptor was obtained from a man younger than 35 with glioma. The chain combines TRBV7-8 with TRBJ1-2; D is unresolved. CDR3 protein: CASSLEVSNYGYTF. In nucleotides, the CDR3 is TGTGCCAGCAGCTTAGAGGTGTCTAACTATGGCTACACCTTC.